A single T cell receptor (beta chain) is shown here with its context. Its target antigen remains unknown. Qualities for individual bases were not recorded, and no much larger clone is one base off. This entry is derived from a study of T cell responses to AZD1222 COVID-19 vaccine (dated by TCRdb to the early 2020s). Study-level background: AZD1222 recipients whose second dose came at about 4 weeks and those whose second dose came at about 12 weeks were combined into one group, since spike-specific TCR depth and breadth did not differ between the two schedules. A total of just over 230 trial participants underwent TCR sequencing, of whom some 200 had received two doses of AZD1222 and approximately 25 had received two doses of the MenACWY control vaccine. Enrollment into the trials was organized by age into subgroups of 18-55, 56-69 and 70-plus years, and those subgroups contained about 160, 30 and 59 TCR-sequenced participants, respectively. Results and caveats for the whole study, not just this receptor: Because no day 14 peak-response samples were available, the repertoires could be characterized only after the peak T cell response. A significant rise in spike-specific TCR breadth and depth was observed after two AZD1222 doses relative to day 0 and relative to MenACWY recipients. In the small 56-69-year group, the increase in depth fell short of significance, most likely because of low power. The whole spike protein was spanned by vaccine-associated CD4 TCRs, and dominant responses were seen in regions 160-218 and 743-854. Participants were mostly white British and included more females than males, and it was suggested by the authors that clonal diversity may have been underestimated. Only five to seven AZD1222 recipients were SARS-CoV-2 seropositive at baseline, limiting conclusions about previously exposed vaccinees. Epitopes outside the regions mutated in the B.1.351 and B.1.1.7 variants were reportedly recognized by nearly half of the unique spike-specific TCRs.

The CDR3 regions of human TCRbeta chains were analyzed by immunosequencing. In the authors' own workflow: Repertoire TCRs were checked for matches against a reference library of SARS-CoV-2-specific TCRs that had been generated using the MIRA antigen-specificity platform. Breadth was defined as the fraction of unique TCRs that were SARS-CoV-2-associated. Depth was defined as the fraction of total T cells that were SARS-CoV-2-associated. Each spike-specific TCR was assigned to its reactive spike region and to a CD4 or CD8 class using the MIRA data. Log10-transformed breadth and depth values were compared by one-way ANOVA with Sidak's multiple comparisons tests. The source is immuneACCESS, and TCRdb retained only in-frame sequences with V and J called. Part of the clones is not carried over; for the studies checked, unresolved V genes explain less than half of this, and the remainder is unexplained. That table furnishes V, J and clone size, whereas the DNA furnished D and trimming. The sample contains some 92,000 clones, roughly nine tenths of them found a single time. The top ten clones comprise about 7.5% of the sample.

The label giving this sample's time point can be read as: baseline before first vaccination. Samples from vaccinated people were obtained from the UK trials COV001 and COV002, which included a single-blind randomized controlled phase 2/3 trial of AZD1222 (ChAdOx1 nCoV-19) in healthy adults. Trial participant PBMC samples were collected at day 0 and day 28 after the second dose for TCRbeta chain sequencing. The sequencing used peripheral blood, collected on day 0 of AZD1222 vaccination. The sequence derives from an adult in good health.

The bases are TGCAGTGCTAGTGGATTCCCTGGGAGAGACGGTAATGAAAAACTGTTTTTT. This gives the protein CSASGFPGRDGNEKLFF. The rearrangement joined TRBV20-1 to TRBJ1-4; the D gene cannot be named for sure. Trimming removed 3 bases from V and 4 bases from J, leaving 21 bases between the germline ends. The germline V gene (reference sequence) supplies CDR1 DFQATT and CDR2 SNEGSKA. Measured from the cysteine to the phenylalanine, the CDR3 is 17 residues long. This entry keeps only the CDR3 DNA: 51 bases, framed from base 1.